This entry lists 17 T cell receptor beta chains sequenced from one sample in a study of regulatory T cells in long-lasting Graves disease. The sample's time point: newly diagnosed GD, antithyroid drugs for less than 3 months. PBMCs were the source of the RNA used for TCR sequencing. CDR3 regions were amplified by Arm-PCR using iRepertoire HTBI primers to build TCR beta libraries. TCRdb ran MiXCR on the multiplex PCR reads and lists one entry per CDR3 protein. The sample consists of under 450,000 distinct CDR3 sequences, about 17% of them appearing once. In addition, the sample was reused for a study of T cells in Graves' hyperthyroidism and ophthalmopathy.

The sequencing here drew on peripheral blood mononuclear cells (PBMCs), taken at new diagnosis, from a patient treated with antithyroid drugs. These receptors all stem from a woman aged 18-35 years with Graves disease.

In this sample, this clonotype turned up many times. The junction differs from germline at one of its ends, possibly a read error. This CDR3 reads CASRLAGASYEQYF. CDR3 DNA sequence: TGTGCCAGCAGATTAGCGGGAGCCTCCTACGAGCAGTACTTC. The rearrangement uses TRBV12-3 or TRBV12-4 and TRBJ2-7; 9 bases agree with TRBD2. CDR3 length equals 14 residues.

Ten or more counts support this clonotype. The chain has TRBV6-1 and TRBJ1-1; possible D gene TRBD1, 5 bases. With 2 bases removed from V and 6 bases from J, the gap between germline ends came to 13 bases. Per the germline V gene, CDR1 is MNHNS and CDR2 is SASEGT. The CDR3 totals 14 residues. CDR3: CASSEYGGTSEAFF. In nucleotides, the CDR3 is TGTGCCAGCAGTGAATATGGGGGAACTTCTGAAGCTTTCTTT.

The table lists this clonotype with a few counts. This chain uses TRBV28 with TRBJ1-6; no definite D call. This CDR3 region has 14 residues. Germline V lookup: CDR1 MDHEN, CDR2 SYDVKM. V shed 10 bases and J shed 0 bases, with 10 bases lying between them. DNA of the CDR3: TGTGCCACCAAATGGAGCTCCTATAATTCACCCCTCCACTTT. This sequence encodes CATKWSSYNSPLHF.

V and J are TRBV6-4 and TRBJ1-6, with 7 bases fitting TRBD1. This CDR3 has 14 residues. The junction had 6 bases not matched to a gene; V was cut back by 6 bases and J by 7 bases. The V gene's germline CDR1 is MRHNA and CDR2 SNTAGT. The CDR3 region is CASSPDRVNSPLHF. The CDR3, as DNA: TGTGCCAGCAGCCCAGACAGGGTAAATTCACCCCTCCACTTT.

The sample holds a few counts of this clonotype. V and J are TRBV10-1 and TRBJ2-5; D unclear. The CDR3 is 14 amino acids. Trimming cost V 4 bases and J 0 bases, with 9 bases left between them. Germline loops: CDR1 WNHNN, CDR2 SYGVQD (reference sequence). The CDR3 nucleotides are TGCGCCAGCAGTGGATGGCCTGACCAAGAGACCCAGTACTTC. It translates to CASSGWPDQETQYF.

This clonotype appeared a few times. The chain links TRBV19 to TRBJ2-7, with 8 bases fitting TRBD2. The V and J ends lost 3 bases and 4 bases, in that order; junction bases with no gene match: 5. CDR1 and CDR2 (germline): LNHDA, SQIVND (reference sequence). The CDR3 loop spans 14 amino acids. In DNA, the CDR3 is TGTGCCAGTAGTATCGGGACTAGATCATACGAGCAGTACTTC. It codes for CASSIGTRSYEQYF.

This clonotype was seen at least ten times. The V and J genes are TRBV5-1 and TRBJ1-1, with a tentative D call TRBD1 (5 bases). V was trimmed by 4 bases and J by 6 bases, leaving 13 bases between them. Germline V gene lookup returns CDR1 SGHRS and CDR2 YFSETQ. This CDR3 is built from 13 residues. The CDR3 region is CASSQLGRSEAFF. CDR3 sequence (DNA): TGCGCCAGCAGCCAATTGGGACGATCTGAAGCTTTCTTT.

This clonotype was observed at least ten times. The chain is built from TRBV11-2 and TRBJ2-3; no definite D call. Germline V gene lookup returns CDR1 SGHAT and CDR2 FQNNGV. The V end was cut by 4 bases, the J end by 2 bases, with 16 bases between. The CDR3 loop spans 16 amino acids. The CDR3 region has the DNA TGTGCCAGCAGCTACCGACCCGGCAGGATCACAGATACGCAGTATTTT. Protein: CASSYRPGRITDTQYF.

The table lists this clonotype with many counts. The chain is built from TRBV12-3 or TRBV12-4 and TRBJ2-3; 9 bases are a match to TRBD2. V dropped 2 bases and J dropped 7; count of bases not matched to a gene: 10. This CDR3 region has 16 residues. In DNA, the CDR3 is TGTGCCAGCAGTTTATCGGCTAGCGGGGATACATATACGCAGTATTTT. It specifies CASSLSASGDTYTQYF.

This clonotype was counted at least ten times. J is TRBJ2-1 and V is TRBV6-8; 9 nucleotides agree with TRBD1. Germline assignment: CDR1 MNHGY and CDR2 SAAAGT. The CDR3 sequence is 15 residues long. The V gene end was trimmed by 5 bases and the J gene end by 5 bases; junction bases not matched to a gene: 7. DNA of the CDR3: TGTGCCAGCAGTAGGACAGGGGATGGGCACAATGAGCAGTTCTTC. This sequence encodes CASSRTGDGHNEQFF.

The CDR3 is CASSRLVGENIQYF. The CDR3 nucleotides are TGTGCCAGCAGCAGACTAGTGGGGGAAAACATTCAGTACTTC. The chain employs TRBV3-1 and TRBJ2-4; possibly TRBD2 for D (6 bases). Trimming cost V 5 bases and J 5 bases, with 13 bases left between them. In germline, CDR1 is LGHDT, CDR2 YNNKEL (reference sequence). This CDR3 is 14 amino acids long.

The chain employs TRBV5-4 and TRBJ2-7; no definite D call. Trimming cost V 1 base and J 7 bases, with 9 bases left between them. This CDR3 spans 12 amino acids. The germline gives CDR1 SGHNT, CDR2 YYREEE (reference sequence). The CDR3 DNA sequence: TGTGCCAGCAGCTTGACCTTGGGGGAGCAGTACTTC. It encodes CASSLTLGEQYF.

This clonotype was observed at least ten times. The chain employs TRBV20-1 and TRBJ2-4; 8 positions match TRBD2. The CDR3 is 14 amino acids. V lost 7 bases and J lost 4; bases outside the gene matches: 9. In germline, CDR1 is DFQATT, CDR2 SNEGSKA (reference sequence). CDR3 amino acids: CSVGRGGTKNIQYF. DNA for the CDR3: TGCAGTGTAGGGCGCGGGGGGACTAAAAACATTCAGTACTTC.

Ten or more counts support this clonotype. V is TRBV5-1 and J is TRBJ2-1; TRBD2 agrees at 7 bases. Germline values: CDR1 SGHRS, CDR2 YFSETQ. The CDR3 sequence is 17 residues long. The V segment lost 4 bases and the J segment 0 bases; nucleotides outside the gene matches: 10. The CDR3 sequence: CASSRGPGLSSYNEQFF. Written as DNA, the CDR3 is TGCGCCAGCAGCCGTGGACCGGGACTAAGCTCCTACAATGAGCAGTTCTTC.

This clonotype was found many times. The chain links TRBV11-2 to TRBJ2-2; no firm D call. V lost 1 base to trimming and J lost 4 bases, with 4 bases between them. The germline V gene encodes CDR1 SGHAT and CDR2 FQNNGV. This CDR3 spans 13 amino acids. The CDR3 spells CASSLAGTGELFF. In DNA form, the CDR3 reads TGTGCCAGCAGCTTAGCTGGCACCGGGGAGCTGTTTTTT. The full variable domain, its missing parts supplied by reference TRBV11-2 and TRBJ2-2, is EAGVAQSPRYKIIEKRQSVAFWCNPISGHATLYWYQQILGQGPKLLIQFQNNGVVDDSQLPKDRFSAERLKGVDSTLKIQPAKLEDSAVYLCASSLAGTGELFFGEGSRLTVL.

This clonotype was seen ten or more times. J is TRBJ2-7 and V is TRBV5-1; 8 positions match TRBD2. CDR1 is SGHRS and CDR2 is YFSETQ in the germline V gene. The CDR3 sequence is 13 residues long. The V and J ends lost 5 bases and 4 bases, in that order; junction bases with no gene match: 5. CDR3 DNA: TGCGCCAGCAGGATAGCGGGACCTTACGAGCAGTACTTC. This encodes CASRIAGPYEQYF.

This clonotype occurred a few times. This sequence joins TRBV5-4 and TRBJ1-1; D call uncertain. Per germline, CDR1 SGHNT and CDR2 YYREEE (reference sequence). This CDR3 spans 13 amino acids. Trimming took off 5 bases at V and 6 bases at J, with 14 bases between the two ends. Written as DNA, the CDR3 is TGTGCCAGCAGTCCCACCTTGCGCGCTGAAGCTTTCTTT. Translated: CASSPTLRAEAFF.